This record looks at one T cell receptor beta chain sequence and its context. Its specificity is unknown. This record comes from a study of T-cell reconstitution after alpha-beta-depleted transplantation in children. The CDR3 totals 10 residues. In germline, CDR1 is SQVTM, CDR2 ANQGSEA. V lost 7 bases, J lost 9 bases, and 10 bases lay in between. Findings and limits, study-wide: At day 60, the high TCRbeta diversity found in some patients originated from recipient T cells and thymic progenitors that had survived. Fresh T-cell production supplied most of the T-cell counts and diversity seen one year after transplant. About two months after transplant, alpha-beta T cells reportedly came from several hundred expanded graft clones.

For TCRbeta, the library was prepared with unique molecular identifiers. TCRdb passed the PCR reads through MiXCR, listing each CDR3 protein once. Among a few hundred thousand distinct CDR3 sequences listed, 25% to 30% were seen once. The clonotype comes from a boy under two years old with Wiskott-Aldrich syndrome, due to receive a stem cell transplant. The input for sequencing was PBMCs, taken before TCRalphabeta/CD19-depleted stem cell transplant. The J gene is TRBJ2-1, the V gene TRBV29-1; TRBD2 might be the D (6 bases). The CDR3 is CSAGGGEQFF. The CDR3 bases are TGCAGCGCCGGGGGTGGTGAGCAGTTCTTC.